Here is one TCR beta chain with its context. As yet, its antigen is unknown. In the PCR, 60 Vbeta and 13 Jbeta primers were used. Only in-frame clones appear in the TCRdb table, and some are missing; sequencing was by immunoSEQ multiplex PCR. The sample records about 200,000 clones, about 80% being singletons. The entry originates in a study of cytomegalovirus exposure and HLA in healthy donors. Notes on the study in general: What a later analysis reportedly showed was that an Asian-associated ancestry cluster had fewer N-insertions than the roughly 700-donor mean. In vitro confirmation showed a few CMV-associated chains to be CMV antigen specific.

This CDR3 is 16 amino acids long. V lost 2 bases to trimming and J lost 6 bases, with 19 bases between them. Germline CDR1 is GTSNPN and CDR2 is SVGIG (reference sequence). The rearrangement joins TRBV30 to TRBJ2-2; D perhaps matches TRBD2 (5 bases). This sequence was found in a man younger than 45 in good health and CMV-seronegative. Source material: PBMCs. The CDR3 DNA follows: TGTGCCTGGAGTCCTCGCTTTGGACGAGCGGCCGGGGAGCTGTTTTTT. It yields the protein CAWSPRFGRAAGELFF.